The rows below give T cell receptor beta chains drawn from one sample of a study of CD8 T cells in ankylosing spondylitis. TCRdb redid the calling of the 5' RACE reads with MiXCR, one entry per CDR3 protein. This table holds approximately 150,000 distinct CDR3 sequences, under 20% found once. The sequenced sample was blood, either unsorted or a sorted T cell fraction (not recorded which). The receptors shown here come from a male donor with ankylosing spondylitis. The CDR3 runs from the conserved cysteine through the conserved F or W. Each record gives: J gene, D gene, clone size, V gene, CDR3 protein, CDR3 DNA. The D gene is left open where the match is weak. The size entry is marked missing in some rows and otherwise reads once, few, many or a size class.

TRBJ2-1	.	few	TRBV7-9	CASSSDRRNEQFF	TGTGCCAGCAGCTCCGACAGGAGGAATGAGCAGTTCTTC
TRBJ2-3	.	.	TRBV27	CASRRRALVTDTQYF	TGTGCCAGCCGCCGCCGGGCGCTAGTCACAGATACGCAGTATTTT
TRBJ2-1	.	.	TRBV5-1	CASSLFGLSNEQFF	TGCGCCAGCAGCTTGTTCGGACTATCCAATGAGCAGTTCTTC
TRBJ2-2	.	.	TRBV28	CASVKGNTGELVF	TGTGCCAGCGTAAAGGGGAACACCGGGGAGCTGGTTTTT
TRBJ2-3	.	few	TRBV4-1	CASSQVRNTDTQYF	TGCGCCAGCAGCCAAGTTAGGAACACAGATACGCAGTATTTT
TRBJ1-1	.	.	TRBV3-1	CASSQDGLRMNTEAFF	TGTGCCAGCAGCCAGGACGGACTGAGAATGAACACTGAAGCTTTCTTT
TRBJ2-1	.	.	TRBV6-4	CASSVWGSSYNEQFF	TGTGCCAGCAGTGTTTGGGGAAGCTCCTACAATGAGCAGTTCTTC
TRBJ2-7	.	.	TRBV6-5	CASSDDYYEQYF	TGTGCCAGCAGTGATGATTACTACGAGCAGTACTTC
TRBJ2-1	.	.	TRBV15	CATSRGDEQFF	TGTGCCACCAGCAGAGGTGATGAGCAGTTCTTC
TRBJ1-2	.	.	TRBV7-9	CASSSDYGYTF	TGTGCCAGCAGCTCTGACTATGGCTACACCTTC
TRBJ2-7	.	many	TRBV28	CASREGGNGEQYF	TGTGCCAGCAGAGAGGGGGGGAACGGCGAGCAGTACTTC
TRBJ1-2	.	.	TRBV14	CASSQEPLPDGYTF	TGTGCCAGCAGCCAAGAGCCACTGCCGGATGGCTACACCTTC
TRBJ1-4	TRBD1	.	TRBV25-1	CASRNRDRGEKLFF	TGTGCCAGCAGGAACCGGGACAGGGGAGAAAAACTGTTTTTT
TRBJ1-2	TRBD1	.	TRBV7-6	CAAGTGGDYGYTF	TGTGCCGCCGGGACAGGGGGCGATTATGGCTACACCTTC
TRBJ2-1	.	few	TRBV15	CATSGRSLGHTYNEQFF	TGTGCCACCAGCGGCCGAAGTTTGGGACACACCTACAATGAGCAGTTCTTC
TRBJ2-7	TRBD2	.	TRBV27	CASRDSISGLADYEQYF	TGTGCCAGCAGGGATAGTATCTCGGGACTAGCGGATTACGAGCAGTACTTC
TRBJ2-1	TRBD2	.	TRBV14	CASSQDLAGIYNEQFF	TGTGCCAGCAGCCAAGATCTAGCGGGAATCTACAATGAGCAGTTCTTC
TRBJ1-1	.	once	TRBV20-1	CSARQTAQGTEAFF	TGCAGTGCTAGACAGACAGCGCAGGGGACTGAAGCTTTCTTT
TRBJ2-3	.	few	TRBV6-1	CATLRGGTDTQYF	TGTGCCACTTTGCGGGGAGGCACAGATACGCAGTATTTT
TRBJ2-1	.	few	TRBV20-1	CSAEGEGLPRDEQFF	TGCAGTGCCGAGGGGGAGGGACTCCCGCGGGATGAGCAGTTCTTC
TRBJ2-7	TRBD1	.	TRBV6-6	CASRDRGTYEQYF	TGTGCCAGCAGGGACAGGGGAACCTACGAGCAGTACTTC
TRBJ2-7	.	few	TRBV10-3	CAISNLATVSGDEQYF	TGTGCCATCAGTAACCTAGCGACAGTCTCGGGCGACGAGCAGTACTTC